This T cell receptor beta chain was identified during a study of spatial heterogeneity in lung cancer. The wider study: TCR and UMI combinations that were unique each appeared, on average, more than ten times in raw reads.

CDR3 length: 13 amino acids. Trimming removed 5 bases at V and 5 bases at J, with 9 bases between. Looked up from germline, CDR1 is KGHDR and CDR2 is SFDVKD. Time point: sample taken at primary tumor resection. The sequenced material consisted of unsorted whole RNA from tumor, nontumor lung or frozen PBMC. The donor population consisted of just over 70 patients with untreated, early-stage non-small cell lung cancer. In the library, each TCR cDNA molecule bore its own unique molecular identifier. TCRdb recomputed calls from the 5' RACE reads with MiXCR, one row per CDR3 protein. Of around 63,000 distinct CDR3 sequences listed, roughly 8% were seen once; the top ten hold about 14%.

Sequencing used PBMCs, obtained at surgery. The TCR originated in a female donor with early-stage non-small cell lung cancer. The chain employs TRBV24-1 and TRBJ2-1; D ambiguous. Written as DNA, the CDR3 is TGTGCCACCAGTGGGGCTGGAAACAATGAGCAGTTCTTC. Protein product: CATSGAGNNEQFF.